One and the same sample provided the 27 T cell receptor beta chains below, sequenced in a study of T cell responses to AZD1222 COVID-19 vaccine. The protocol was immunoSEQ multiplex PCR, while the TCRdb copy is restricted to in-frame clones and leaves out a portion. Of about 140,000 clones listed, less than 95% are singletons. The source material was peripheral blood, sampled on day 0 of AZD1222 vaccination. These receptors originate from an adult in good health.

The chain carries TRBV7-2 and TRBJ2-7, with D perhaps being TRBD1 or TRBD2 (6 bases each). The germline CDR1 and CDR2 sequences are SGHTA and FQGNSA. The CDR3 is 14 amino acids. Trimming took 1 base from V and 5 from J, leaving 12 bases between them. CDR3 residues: CASSLGGGRDEQYF. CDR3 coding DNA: TGTGCCAGCAGCTTAGGAGGGGGGCGGGACGAGCAGTACTTC.

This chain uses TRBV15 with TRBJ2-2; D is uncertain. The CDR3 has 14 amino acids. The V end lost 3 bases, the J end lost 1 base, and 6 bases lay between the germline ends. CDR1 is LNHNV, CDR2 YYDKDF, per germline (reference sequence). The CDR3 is CATSSKGNTGELFF. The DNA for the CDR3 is TGTGCCACCAGCAGTAAAGGGAACACCGGGGAGCTGTTTTTT.

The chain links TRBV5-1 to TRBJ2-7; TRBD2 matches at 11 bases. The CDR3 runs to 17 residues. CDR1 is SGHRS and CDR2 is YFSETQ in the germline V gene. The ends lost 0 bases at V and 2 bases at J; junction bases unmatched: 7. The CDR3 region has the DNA TGCGCCAGCAGCTTGGGACTAGCGGGGACCTACCCCTACGAGCAGTACTTC. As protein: CASSLGLAGTYPYEQYF. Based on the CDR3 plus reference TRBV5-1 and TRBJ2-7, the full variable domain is KAGVTQTPRYLIKTRGQQVTLSCSPISGHRSVSWYQQTPGQGLQFLFEYFSETQRNKGNFPGRFSGRQFSNSRSEMNVSTLELGDSALYLCASSLGLAGTYPYEQYFGPGTRLTVT.

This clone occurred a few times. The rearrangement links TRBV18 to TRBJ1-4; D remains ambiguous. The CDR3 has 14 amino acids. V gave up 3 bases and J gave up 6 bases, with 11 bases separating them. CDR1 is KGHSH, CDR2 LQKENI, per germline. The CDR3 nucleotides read TGTGCCAGCTCACCGGGGAGGTCACATGAAAAACTGTTTTTT. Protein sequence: CASSPGRSHEKLFF.

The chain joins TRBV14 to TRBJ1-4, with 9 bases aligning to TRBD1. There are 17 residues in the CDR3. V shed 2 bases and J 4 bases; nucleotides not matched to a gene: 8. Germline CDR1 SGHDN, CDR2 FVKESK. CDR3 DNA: TGTGCCAGCAGCCAAAGCCTCCCGGGACAGGGTAATGAAAAACTGTTTTTT. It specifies CASSQSLPGQGNEKLFF.

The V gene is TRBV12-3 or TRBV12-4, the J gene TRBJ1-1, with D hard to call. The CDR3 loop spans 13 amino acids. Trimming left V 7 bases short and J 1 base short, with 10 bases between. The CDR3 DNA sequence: TGTGCCAGCACCTTGGATTGGAACACTGAAGCTTTCTTT. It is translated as CASTLDWNTEAFF.

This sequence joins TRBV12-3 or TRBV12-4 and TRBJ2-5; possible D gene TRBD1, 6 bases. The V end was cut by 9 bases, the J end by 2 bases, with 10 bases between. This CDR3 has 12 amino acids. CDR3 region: CASGQRQETQYF. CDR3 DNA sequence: TGTGCCAGTGGACAGCGACAAGAGACCCAGTACTTC.

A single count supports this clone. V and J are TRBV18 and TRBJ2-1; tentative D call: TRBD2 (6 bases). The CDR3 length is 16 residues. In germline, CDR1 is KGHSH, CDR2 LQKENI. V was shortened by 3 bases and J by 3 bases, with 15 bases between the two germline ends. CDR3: CASSPPVGLGYNEQFF. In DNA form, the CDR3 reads TGTGCCAGCTCACCCCCGGTGGGACTGGGCTACAATGAGCAGTTCTTC.

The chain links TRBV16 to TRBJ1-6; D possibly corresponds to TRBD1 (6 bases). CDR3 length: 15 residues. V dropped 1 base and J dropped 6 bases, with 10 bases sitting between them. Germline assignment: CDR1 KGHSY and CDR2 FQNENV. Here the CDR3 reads CASSQWWGANSPLHF. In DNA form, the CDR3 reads TGTGCCAGCAGCCAATGGTGGGGGGCTAATTCACCCCTCCACTTT.

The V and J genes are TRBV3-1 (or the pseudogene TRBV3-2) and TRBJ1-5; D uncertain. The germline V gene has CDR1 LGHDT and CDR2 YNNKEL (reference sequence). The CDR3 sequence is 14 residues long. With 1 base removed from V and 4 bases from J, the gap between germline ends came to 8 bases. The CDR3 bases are TGTGCCAGCAGCCAAGGGTCCCTAAATCAGCCCCAGCATTTT. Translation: CASSQGSLNQPQHF.

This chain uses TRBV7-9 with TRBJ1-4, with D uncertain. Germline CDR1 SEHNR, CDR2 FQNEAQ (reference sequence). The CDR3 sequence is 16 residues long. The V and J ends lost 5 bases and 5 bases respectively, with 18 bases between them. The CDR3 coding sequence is TGTGCCAGCAGCACCCTCGGCCCAGATTTAAATGAAAAACTGTTTTTT. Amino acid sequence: CASSTLGPDLNEKLFF.

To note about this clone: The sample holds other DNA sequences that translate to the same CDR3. The DNA of the CDR3 is TGTGCCAGCAGCTTGGGGACCCGTGGCGAGACCCAGTACTTC. Protein product: CASSLGTRGETQYF. V is TRBV5-6 and J is TRBJ2-5; D gene unclear. Germline loops: CDR1 SGHDT, CDR2 YYEEEE. Trimming cost V 0 bases and J 5 bases, with 11 bases left between them. The CDR3 contains 14 residues.

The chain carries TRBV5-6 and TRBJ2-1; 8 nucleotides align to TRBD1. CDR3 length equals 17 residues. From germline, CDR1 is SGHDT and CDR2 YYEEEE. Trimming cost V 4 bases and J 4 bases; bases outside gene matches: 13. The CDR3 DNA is TGTGCCAGCAGCGACGGACAGGGACGAATTTTTTACAATGAGCAGTTCTTC. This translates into CASSDGQGRIFYNEQFF.

The CDR3 reads CASSFSPDSSGANVLTF. The CDR3, as DNA: TGTGCCAGCAGTTTCAGCCCCGACAGCTCTGGGGCCAACGTCCTGACTTTC. The V and J genes are TRBV6-2 or TRBV6-3 and TRBJ2-6; possibly TRBD1 for D (5 bases). The length of the CDR3 is 17 residues. CDR1 is MNHEY and CDR2 is SVGEGT in the germline V gene. V was cut by 4 bases and J by 0 bases, with 13 bases left in between.

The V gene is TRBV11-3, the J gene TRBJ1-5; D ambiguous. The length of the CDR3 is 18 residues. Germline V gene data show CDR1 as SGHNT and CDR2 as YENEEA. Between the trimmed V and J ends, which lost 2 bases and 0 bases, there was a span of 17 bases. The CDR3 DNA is TGTGCCAGCAGCTTACTTCGCCAGGTGGGGAGTAGCAATCAGCCCCAGCATTTT. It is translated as CASSLLRQVGSSNQPQHF.

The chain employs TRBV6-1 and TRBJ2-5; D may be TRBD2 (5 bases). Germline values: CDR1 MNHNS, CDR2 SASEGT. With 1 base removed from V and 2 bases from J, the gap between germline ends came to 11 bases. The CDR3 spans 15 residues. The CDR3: CASSEGPGEQETQYF. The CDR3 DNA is TGTGCCAGCAGTGAAGGGCCCGGGGAGCAAGAGACCCAGTACTTC.

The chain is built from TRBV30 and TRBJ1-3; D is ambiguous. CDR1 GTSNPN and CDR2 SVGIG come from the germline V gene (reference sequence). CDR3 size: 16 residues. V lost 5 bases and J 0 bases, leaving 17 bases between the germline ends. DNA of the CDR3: TGTGCCTGGGCCCCGGACCTTTCCTACTCTGGAAACACCATATATTTT. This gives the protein CAWAPDLSYSGNTIYF.

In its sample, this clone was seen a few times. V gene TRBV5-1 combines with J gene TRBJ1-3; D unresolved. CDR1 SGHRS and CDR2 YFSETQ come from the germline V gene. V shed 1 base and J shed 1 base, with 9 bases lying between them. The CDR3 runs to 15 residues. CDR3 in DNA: TGCGCCAGCAGCTTGCACTGGGGTTCTGGAAACACCATATATTTT. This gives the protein CASSLHWGSGNTIYF.

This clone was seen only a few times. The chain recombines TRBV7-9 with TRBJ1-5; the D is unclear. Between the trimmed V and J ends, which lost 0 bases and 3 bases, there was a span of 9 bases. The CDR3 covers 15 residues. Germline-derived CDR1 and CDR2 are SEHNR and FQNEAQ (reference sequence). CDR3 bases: TGTGCCAGCAGCTTAGCAGGATCCGTCAATCAGCCCCAGCATTTT. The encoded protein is CASSLAGSVNQPQHF. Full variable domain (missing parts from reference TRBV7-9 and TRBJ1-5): DTGVSQNPRHKITKRGQNVTFRCDPISEHNRLYWYRQTLGQGPEFLTYFQNEAQLEKSRLLSDRFSAERPKGSFSTLEIQRTEQGDSAMYLCASSLAGSVNQPQHFGDGTRLSIL.

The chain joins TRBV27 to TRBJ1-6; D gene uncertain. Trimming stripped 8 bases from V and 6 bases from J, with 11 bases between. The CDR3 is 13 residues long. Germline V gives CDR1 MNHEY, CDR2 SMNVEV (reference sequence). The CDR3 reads CASGRVVNSPLHF. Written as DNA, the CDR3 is TGTGCCAGCGGCCGAGTTGTTAATTCACCCCTCCACTTT.

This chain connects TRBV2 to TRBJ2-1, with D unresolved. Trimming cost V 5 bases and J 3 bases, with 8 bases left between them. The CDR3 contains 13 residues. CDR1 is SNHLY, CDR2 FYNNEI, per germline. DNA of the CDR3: TGTGCCAGCAGTTTGCTCCGCTACAATGAGCAGTTCTTC. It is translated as CASSLLRYNEQFF.

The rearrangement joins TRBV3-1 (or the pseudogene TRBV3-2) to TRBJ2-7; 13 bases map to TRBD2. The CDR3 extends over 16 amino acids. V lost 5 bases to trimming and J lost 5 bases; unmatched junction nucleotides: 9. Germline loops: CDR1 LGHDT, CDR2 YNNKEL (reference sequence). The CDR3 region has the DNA TGTGCCAGCAGCGAGACTAGCGGGAGGACGACCGACGAGCAGTACTTC. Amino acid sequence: CASSETSGRTTDEQYF.

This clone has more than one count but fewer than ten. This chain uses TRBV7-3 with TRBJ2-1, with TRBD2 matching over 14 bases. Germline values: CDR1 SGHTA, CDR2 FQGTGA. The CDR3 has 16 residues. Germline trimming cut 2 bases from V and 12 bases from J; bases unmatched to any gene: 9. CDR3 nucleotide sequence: TGTGCCAGCAGCTTAGGACTAGCGGGAGGTTCGTGGGGGCAGTTCTTC. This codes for CASSLGLAGGSWGQFF.

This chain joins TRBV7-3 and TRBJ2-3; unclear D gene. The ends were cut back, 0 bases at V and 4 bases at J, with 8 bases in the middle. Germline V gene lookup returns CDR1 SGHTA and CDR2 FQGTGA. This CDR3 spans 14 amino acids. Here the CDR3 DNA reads TGTGCCAGCAGCTTAACGTTAGCATCAGATACGCAGTATTTT. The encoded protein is CASSLTLASDTQYF.

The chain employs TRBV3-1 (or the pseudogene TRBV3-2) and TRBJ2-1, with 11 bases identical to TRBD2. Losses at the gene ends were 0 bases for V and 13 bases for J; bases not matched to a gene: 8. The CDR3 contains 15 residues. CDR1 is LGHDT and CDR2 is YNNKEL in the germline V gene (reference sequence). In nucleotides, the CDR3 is TGTGCCAGCAGCCAAGATTGGGGACTAGCGGCCGATCAGTTCTTC. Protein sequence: CASSQDWGLAADQFF.

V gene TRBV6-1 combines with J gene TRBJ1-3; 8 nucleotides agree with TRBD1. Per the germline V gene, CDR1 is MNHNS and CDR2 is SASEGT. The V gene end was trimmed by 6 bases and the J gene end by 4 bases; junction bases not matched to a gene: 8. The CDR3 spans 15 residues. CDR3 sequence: CASSYGQGTGNTIYF. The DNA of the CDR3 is TGTGCCAGCAGCTACGGACAGGGAACCGGAAACACCATATATTTT.

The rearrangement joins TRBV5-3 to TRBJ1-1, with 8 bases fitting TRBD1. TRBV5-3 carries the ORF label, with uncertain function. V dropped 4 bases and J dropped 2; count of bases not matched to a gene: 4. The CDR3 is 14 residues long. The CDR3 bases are TGTGCCAGAAGCGAACAGGGGGGTAACACTGAAGCTTTCTTT. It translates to CARSEQGGNTEAFF.